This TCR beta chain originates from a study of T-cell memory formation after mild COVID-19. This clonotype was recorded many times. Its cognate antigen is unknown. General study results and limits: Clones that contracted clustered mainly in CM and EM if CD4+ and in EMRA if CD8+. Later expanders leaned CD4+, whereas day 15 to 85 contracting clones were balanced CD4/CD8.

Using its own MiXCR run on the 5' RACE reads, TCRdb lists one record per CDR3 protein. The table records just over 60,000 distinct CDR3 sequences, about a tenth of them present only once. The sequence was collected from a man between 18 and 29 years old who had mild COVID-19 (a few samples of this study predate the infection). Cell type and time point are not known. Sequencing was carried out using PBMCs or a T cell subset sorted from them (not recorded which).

In DNA form, the CDR3 reads TGCGCCAGCAGGGACGGGACAGCAAGCACAGATACGCAGTATTTT. Encoded protein: CASRDGTASTDTQYF. The chain links TRBV5-1 to TRBJ2-3; TRBD1 matches 7 bases. There are 15 residues in the CDR3. Germline assignment: CDR1 SGHRS and CDR2 YFSETQ. The junction had 6 bases not matched to a gene; V was cut back by 5 bases and J by 0 bases.